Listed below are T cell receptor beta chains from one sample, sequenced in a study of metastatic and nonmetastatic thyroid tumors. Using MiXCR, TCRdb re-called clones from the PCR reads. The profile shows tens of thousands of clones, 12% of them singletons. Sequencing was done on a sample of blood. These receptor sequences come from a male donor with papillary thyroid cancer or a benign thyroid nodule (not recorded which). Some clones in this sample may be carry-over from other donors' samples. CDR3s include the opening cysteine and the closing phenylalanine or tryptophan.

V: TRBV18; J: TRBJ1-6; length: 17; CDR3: CASSPSGGKSYNSPLHF
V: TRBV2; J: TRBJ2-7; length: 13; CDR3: CASSEGQGDVQYF
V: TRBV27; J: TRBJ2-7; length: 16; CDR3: CASSLAYGGTGYEQYF
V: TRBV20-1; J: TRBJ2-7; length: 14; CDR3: CSARAASGIYEQYF
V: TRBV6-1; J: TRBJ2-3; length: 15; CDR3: CASSEVGGRVDTQYF
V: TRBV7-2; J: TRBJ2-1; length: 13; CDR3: CASSRSGSSEQFF
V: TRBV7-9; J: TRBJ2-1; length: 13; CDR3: CASSGNSYNEQFF
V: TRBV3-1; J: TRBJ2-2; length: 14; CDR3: CASQWGAGTGELFF
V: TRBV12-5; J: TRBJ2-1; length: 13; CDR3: CASGSDFHNEQFF
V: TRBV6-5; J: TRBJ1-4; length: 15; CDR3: CASSYRGATNEKLFF
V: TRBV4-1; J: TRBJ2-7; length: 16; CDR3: CASSPTGAQSSYEQYF